The following is a TCR beta chain sequence with its context. The data are from a study of cytomegalovirus exposure and HLA in healthy donors. TCRdb's table, derived via immunoSEQ multiplex PCR, lists solely in-frame clones and lacks some. Counted here are more than 250,000 clones, 87% occurring once; the ten biggest clones make up about 1%. The V end lost 7 bases, the J end lost 0 bases, and 13 bases lay between the germline ends. This CDR3 has 15 amino acids. The germline gives CDR1 SGHTA, CDR2 FQGNSA. V and J are TRBV7-2 and TRBJ1-3; D ambiguous. The clonotype was recovered from a woman in her thirties in good health and CMV-seropositive. The sequenced material came from PBMCs. The chain's CDR3 is CASTTYGDSGNTIYF. The CDR3 DNA reads as TGTGCCAGCACCACTTACGGGGACTCTGGAAACACCATATATTTT.